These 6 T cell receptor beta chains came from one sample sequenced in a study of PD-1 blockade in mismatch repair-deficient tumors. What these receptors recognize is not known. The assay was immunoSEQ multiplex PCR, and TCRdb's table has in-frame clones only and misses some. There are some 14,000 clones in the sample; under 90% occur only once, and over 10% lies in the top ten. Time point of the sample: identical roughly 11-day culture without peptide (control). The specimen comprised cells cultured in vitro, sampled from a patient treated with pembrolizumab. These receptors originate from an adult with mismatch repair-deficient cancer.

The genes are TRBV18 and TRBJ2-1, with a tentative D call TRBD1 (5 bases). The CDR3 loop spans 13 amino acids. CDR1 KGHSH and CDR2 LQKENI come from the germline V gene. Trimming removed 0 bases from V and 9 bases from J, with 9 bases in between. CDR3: CASSPPGVSEQFF. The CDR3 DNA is TGTGCCAGCTCACCACCAGGGGTTAGTGAGCAGTTCTTC.

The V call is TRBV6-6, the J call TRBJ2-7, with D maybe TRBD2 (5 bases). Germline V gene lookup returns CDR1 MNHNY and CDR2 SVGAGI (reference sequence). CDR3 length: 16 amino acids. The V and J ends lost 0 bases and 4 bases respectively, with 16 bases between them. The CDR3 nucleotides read TGTGCCAGCAGTTACTCCGCCGGCGGACTCCATTACGAGCAGTACTTC. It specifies CASSYSAGGLHYEQYF.

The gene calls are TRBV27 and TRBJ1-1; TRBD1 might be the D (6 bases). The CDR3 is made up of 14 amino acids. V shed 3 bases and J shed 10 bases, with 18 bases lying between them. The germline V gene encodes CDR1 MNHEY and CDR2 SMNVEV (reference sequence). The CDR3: CASSFVGASDGAFF. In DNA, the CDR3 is TGTGCCAGCAGTTTTGTGGGGGCCAGCGATGGAGCTTTCTTT.

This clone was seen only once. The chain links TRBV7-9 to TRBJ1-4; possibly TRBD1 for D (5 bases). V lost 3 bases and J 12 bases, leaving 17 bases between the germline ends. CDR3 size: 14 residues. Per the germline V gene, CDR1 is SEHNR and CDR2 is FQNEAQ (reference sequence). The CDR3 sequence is CASSFLGGTVELFF. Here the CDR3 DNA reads TGTGCCAGCAGCTTTTTGGGGGGTACGGTAGAACTGTTTTTT.

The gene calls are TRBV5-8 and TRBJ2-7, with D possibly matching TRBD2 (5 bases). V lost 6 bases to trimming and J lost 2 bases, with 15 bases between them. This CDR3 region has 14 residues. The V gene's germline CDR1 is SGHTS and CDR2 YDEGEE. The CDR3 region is CASNFGRGTYEQYF. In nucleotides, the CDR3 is TGTGCCAGCAACTTTGGACGGGGAACCTACGAGCAGTACTTC.

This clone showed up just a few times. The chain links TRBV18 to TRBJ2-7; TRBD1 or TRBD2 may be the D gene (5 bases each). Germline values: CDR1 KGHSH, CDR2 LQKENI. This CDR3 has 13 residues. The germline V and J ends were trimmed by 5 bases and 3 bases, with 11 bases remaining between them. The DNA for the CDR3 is TGTGCCAGCTCAGAGGGGAGTCTCTACGAGCAGTACTTC. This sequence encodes CASSEGSLYEQYF.